This T cell receptor beta chain comes out of a study of OX40 agonist ivuxolimab in advanced cancers. Study summary: A history of anti-PD-1, anti-PD-L1 or anti-CTLA-4 therapy was acceptable, and more than 30% had some. Three partial responders included one hepatocellular carcinoma patient and two cutaneous melanoma patients.

Study-wide results and caveats: Normalized T-cell clonal expansion was also low in a subset of nonresponders. Expanded clones were, on average, more numerous in CD8+ T cells than in CD4+.

TCRdb's copy holds only in-frame clones and misses some; the assay was immunoSEQ multiplex PCR. In the table there are about 94,000 clones, roughly 90% of which are singletons. To note about this clone: Its specificity is unknown.

Specimen: CD4+ or CD8+ T cells sorted from blood, collected in a trial of the OX40 agonist ivuxolimab. This sequence originates from an adult with an advanced solid tumor such as melanoma, head and neck, liver or kidney cancer.

The CDR3 DNA reads as TGTGCCAGTATGACTAGCGGGTACAATGAGCAGTTCTTC. Protein sequence: CASMTSGYNEQFF. This chain uses TRBV19 with TRBJ2-1, with TRBD2 matching 10 bases. V gave up 7 bases and J gave up 4 bases; unmatched junction bases: 1. The CDR3 totals 13 residues. CDR1 is LNHDA, CDR2 SQIVND, per germline (reference sequence). Filled out from reference TRBV19 and TRBJ2-1, the complete variable domain reads DGGITQSPKYLFRKEGQNVTLSCEQNLNHDAMYWYRQDPGQGLRLIYYSQIVNDFQKGDIAEGYSVSREKKESFPLTVTSAQKNPTAFYLCASMTSGYNEQFFGPGTRLTVL.